A selection of T cell receptor beta chains follows, all from one sample in a study of blood T cell repertoires in COVID-19. Generated by immunoSEQ multiplex PCR, the TCRdb table keeps only in-frame clones and is missing some. The sample holds about 370,000 clones; approximately 88% are singletons and the top ten take approximately 3%. Sequencing was performed on peripheral blood. All receptors come from a woman under 40 with COVID-19, enrolled during active disease. The CDR3 runs from the conserved cysteine through the conserved F or W. Fields, in order: V gene, D gene, J gene, clone size, CDR3 protein, CDR3 DNA. A D gene is named only where the DNA matches it firmly. Rows give clone size only sometimes, using once, few, many, or a class for an expanded clone.

V: TRBV4-2
D: -
J: TRBJ2-2
size: -
CDR3: CASSARDTGELFF
DNA: TGTGCCAGCAGTGCGAGAGACACCGGGGAGCTGTTTTTT

V: TRBV19
D: -
J: TRBJ2-7
size: once
CDR3: CASSIFQGPYEQYF
DNA: TGTGCCAGTAGTATTTTCCAGGGGCCCTACGAGCAGTACTTC

V: TRBV7-2
D: TRBD1
J: TRBJ2-7
size: -
CDR3: CASSSGQGAYEQYF
DNA: TGTGCCAGCAGTTCCGGACAGGGGGCGTACGAGCAGTACTTC

V: TRBV7-2
D: TRBD2
J: TRBJ2-1
size: -
CDR3: CASSLGPASGRASYNEQFF
DNA: TGTGCCAGCAGCTTAGGTCCGGCTAGCGGGAGGGCCTCCTACAATGAGCAGTTCTTC

V: TRBV12-5
D: TRBD1
J: TRBJ2-2
size: -
CDR3: CASGSGGLTAAGELFF
DNA: TGTGCTAGTGGTTCAGGGGGATTGACGGCAGCCGGGGAGCTGTTTTTT

V: TRBV27
D: -
J: TRBJ2-4
size: -
CDR3: CASSLSTGWGAKNIQYF
DNA: TGTGCCAGCAGTTTATCCACAGGGTGGGGAGCCAAAAACATTCAGTACTTC

V: TRBV19
D: -
J: TRBJ2-2
size: -
CDR3: CASSHSRTNTGELFF
DNA: TGTGCCAGTAGTCACTCCCGGACAAACACCGGGGAGCTGTTTTTT

V: TRBV10-1
D: -
J: TRBJ2-5
size: -
CDR3: CASSETAGREETQYF
DNA: TGCGCCAGCAGTGAAACAGCGGGCAGGGAAGAGACCCAGTACTTC

V: TRBV18
D: -
J: TRBJ1-1
size: -
CDR3: CASSPLPGENTEAFF
DNA: TGTGCCAGCTCACCGCTACCGGGAGAGAACACTGAAGCTTTCTTT

V: TRBV4-1
D: TRBD2
J: TRBJ2-1
size: few
CDR3: CASSQVDLGLAGNNEQFF
DNA: TGCGCCAGCAGCCAAGTCGACCTCGGACTAGCGGGAAACAATGAGCAGTTCTTC

V: TRBV6-6
D: -
J: TRBJ1-1
size: -
CDR3: CASSYEVPTEEAFF
DNA: TGTGCCAGCAGTTACGAAGTCCCGACAGAGGAAGCTTTCTTT

V: TRBV19
D: -
J: TRBJ1-2
size: -
CDR3: CASSSPYNYGYTF
DNA: TGTGCCAGTAGTTCCCCTTATAACTATGGCTACACCTTC

V: TRBV4-3
D: TRBD2
J: TRBJ2-1
size: -
CDR3: CTSSQQSGRALNEQFF
DNA: TGCACCAGCAGCCAACAAAGCGGGAGGGCCCTCAATGAGCAGTTCTTC

V: TRBV6-2/TRBV6-3
D: -
J: TRBJ2-1
size: -
CDR3: CASSYRRAGPSYNEQFF
DNA: TGTGCCAGCAGTTACAGGAGGGCGGGACCCTCCTACAATGAGCAGTTCTTC

V: TRBV5-1
D: -
J: TRBJ2-5
size: -
CDR3: CASSISNSDIRETQYF
DNA: TGCGCCAGCAGCATAAGTAACTCGGACATCAGAGAGACCCAGTACTTC

V: TRBV11-2
D: -
J: TRBJ1-2
size: -
CDR3: CASSLTGGYSNYGYTF
DNA: TGTGCCAGCAGCTTAACCGGGGGATATTCTAACTATGGCTACACCTTC

V: TRBV14
D: TRBD1
J: TRBJ2-7
size: -
CDR3: CASSPGQGQFYEQYF
DNA: TGTGCCAGCAGCCCGGGACAGGGTCAATTCTACGAGCAGTACTTC

V: TRBV9
D: -
J: TRBJ2-1
size: -
CDR3: CASSVDSGTYNEQFF
DNA: TGTGCCAGCAGCGTAGATAGCGGAACCTACAATGAGCAGTTCTTC

V: TRBV19
D: -
J: TRBJ2-2
size: -
CDR3: CASSKKGDTGELFF
DNA: TGTGCCAGTAGTAAGAAAGGGGACACCGGGGAGCTGTTTTTT

V: TRBV5-1
D: -
J: TRBJ2-3
size: -
CDR3: CASSLYSGTDTQYF
DNA: TGCGCCAGCAGCTTGTACAGTGGCACAGATACGCAGTATTTT

V: TRBV2
D: -
J: TRBJ1-2
size: -
CDR3: CASSPQVHDGRGYTF
DNA: TGTGCCAGCAGCCCCCAAGTGCACGATGGGAGAGGCTACACCTTC

V: TRBV28
D: TRBD1
J: TRBJ2-7
size: once
CDR3: CASSPYRGRTEQYF
DNA: TGTGCCAGCAGTCCCTACAGGGGGCGTACCGAGCAGTACTTC

V: TRBV27
D: -
J: TRBJ1-4
size: -
CDR3: CASSLGQGIEKLFF
DNA: TGTGCCAGCAGTTTAGGGCAGGGAATTGAAAAACTGTTTTTT

V: TRBV27
D: -
J: TRBJ2-1
size: once
CDR3: CASSPSPGYNEQFF
DNA: TGTGCCAGCAGTCCCTCACCGGGCTACAATGAGCAGTTCTTC

V: TRBV7-9
D: TRBD1
J: TRBJ1-6
size: -
CDR3: CASSNNRGSSYNSPLHF
DNA: TGTGCCAGCAGCAACAACAGGGGCAGCTCCTATAATTCACCCCTCCACTTT

V: TRBV3-1/TRBV3-2
D: -
J: TRBJ1-2
size: -
CDR3: CASSQAHGSYGYTF
DNA: TGTGCCAGCAGCCAAGCGCACGGGAGCTATGGCTACACCTTC

V: TRBV7-9
D: TRBD2
J: TRBJ2-7
size: -
CDR3: CASSPGLAGVEQYF
DNA: TGTGCCAGCAGCCCGGGACTAGCGGGGGTTGAGCAGTACTTC

V: TRBV27
D: -
J: TRBJ1-2
size: -
CDR3: CASSFSVTYSGYTF
DNA: TGTGCCAGCAGTTTCAGTGTTACATATTCTGGCTACACCTTC

V: TRBV2
D: TRBD1
J: TRBJ1-5
size: -
CDR3: CASSEGGQAQPQHF
DNA: TGTGCCAGCAGTGAAGGGGGACAGGCTCAGCCCCAGCATTTT

V: TRBV19
D: -
J: TRBJ2-5
size: -
CDR3: CASSPSGRWETQYF
DNA: TGTGCCAGTAGCCCGAGCGGGCGCTGGGAGACCCAGTACTTC

V: TRBV4-3
D: TRBD2
J: TRBJ2-7
size: -
CDR3: CASSQDLSGEPNEQYF
DNA: TGCGCCAGCAGCCAAGATCTTAGCGGGGAGCCAAACGAGCAGTACTTC

V: TRBV4-3
D: TRBD2
J: TRBJ2-1
size: -
CDR3: CASSRGLAGLNEQFF
DNA: TGCGCCAGCAGCCGAGGACTAGCGGGATTAAATGAGCAGTTCTTC

V: TRBV29-1
D: -
J: TRBJ2-2
size: -
CDR3: CSVVWALNTGELFF
DNA: TGCAGCGTTGTTTGGGCACTTAACACCGGGGAGCTGTTTTTT

V: TRBV5-1
D: TRBD2
J: TRBJ2-1
size: -
CDR3: CASSPWEGSYNEQFF
DNA: TGCGCCAGCAGCCCCTGGGAGGGATCCTACAATGAGCAGTTCTTC

V: TRBV27
D: TRBD1
J: TRBJ1-6
size: -
CDR3: CASRRIRGNPSSSYNSPLHF
DNA: TGTGCCAGCAGACGAATCAGGGGGAACCCCTCGAGCTCCTATAATTCACCCCTCCACTTT

V: TRBV28
D: TRBD2
J: TRBJ2-3
size: once
CDR3: CASSSGLAGVSDTQYF
DNA: TGTGCCAGCAGTTCTGGACTAGCGGGAGTTTCGGATACGCAGTATTTT

V: TRBV11-2
D: -
J: TRBJ1-3
size: -
CDR3: CASSAQTGSGNTIYF
DNA: TGTGCCAGCAGCGCCCAAACAGGGTCTGGAAACACCATATATTTT

V: TRBV6-4
D: -
J: TRBJ1-6
size: -
CDR3: CASSQGSYNSPLHF
DNA: TGTGCCAGCAGCCAGGGCTCCTATAATTCACCCCTCCACTTT

V: TRBV2
D: -
J: TRBJ1-5
size: -
CDR3: CASSPQSGGQPQHF
DNA: TGTGCCAGCAGTCCTCAGAGCGGGGGTCAGCCCCAGCATTTT

V: TRBV7-9
D: -
J: TRBJ1-1
size: -
CDR3: CVRRDLNTEAFF
DNA: TGTGTACGGCGGGATCTGAACACTGAAGCTTTCTTT

V: TRBV3-1/TRBV3-2
D: -
J: TRBJ1-1
size: -
CDR3: CASSEVQGNTEAFF
DNA: TGTGCCAGCAGCGAAGTACAGGGGAACACTGAAGCTTTCTTT

V: TRBV2
D: TRBD2
J: TRBJ2-3
size: -
CDR3: CASSRTSGGAAVFTDTQYF
DNA: TGTGCCAGCAGTAGGACTAGCGGGGGGGCCGCGGTATTCACAGATACGCAGTATTTT

V: TRBV10-1
D: TRBD1
J: TRBJ2-3
size: -
CDR3: CASIDRGHRDTQYF
DNA: TGCGCCAGCATCGACAGGGGGCATCGAGATACGCAGTATTTT

V: TRBV11-3
D: TRBD2
J: TRBJ2-2
size: -
CDR3: CASSPGLAANTGELFF
DNA: TGTGCCAGCAGCCCCGGACTAGCGGCGAACACCGGGGAGCTGTTTTTT

V: TRBV4-1
D: TRBD1
J: TRBJ1-5
size: -
CDR3: CASSQDPGQGWQPQHF
DNA: TGCGCCAGCAGCCAAGATCCGGGACAGGGTTGGCAGCCCCAGCATTTT

V: TRBV14
D: TRBD1
J: TRBJ2-3
size: -
CDR3: CASSQWGQGYTNTDTQYF
DNA: TGTGCCAGCAGCCAATGGGGACAGGGGTACACAAACACAGATACGCAGTATTTT

V: TRBV2
D: -
J: TRBJ2-5
size: -
CDR3: CASGGGNQETQYF
DNA: TGTGCCAGCGGGGGGGGCAACCAAGAGACCCAGTACTTC

V: TRBV3-1/TRBV3-2
D: -
J: TRBJ2-2
size: -
CDR3: CASSQDSANTGELFF
DNA: TGTGCCAGCAGCCAAGATTCGGCGAACACCGGGGAGCTGTTTTTT

V: TRBV7-6
D: TRBD1
J: TRBJ1-2
size: -
CDR3: CASSLAPTGLGGYTF
DNA: TGTGCCAGCAGCTTAGCCCCGACAGGGTTGGGTGGCTACACCTTC

V: TRBV11-2
D: -
J: TRBJ2-1
size: -
CDR3: CASRSGPRISLSYNEQFF
DNA: TGTGCCAGCAGGAGCGGCCCAAGAATCTCCCTGAGTTACAATGAGCAGTTCTTC

V: TRBV19
D: -
J: TRBJ1-5
size: -
CDR3: CASTIGGESNQPQHF
DNA: TGTGCCAGTACCATCGGGGGGGAAAGCAATCAGCCCCAGCATTTT

V: TRBV11-2
D: -
J: TRBJ1-1
size: -
CDR3: CASSLFTGKTEAFF
DNA: TGTGCCAGCAGCTTATTTACAGGAAAAACTGAAGCTTTCTTT

V: TRBV6-5
D: -
J: TRBJ1-6
size: -
CDR3: CASSYSTGHSNSPLHF
DNA: TGTGCCAGCAGTTACTCGACGGGACACTCTAATTCACCCCTCCACTTT

V: TRBV18
D: -
J: TRBJ1-2
size: -
CDR3: CASSPRAREDGYTF
DNA: TGTGCCAGCTCACCACGTGCCAGGGAAGATGGCTACACCTTC

V: TRBV30
D: -
J: TRBJ2-6
size: once
CDR3: CAWSVADSGANVLTF
DNA: TGTGCCTGGAGTGTAGCGGACTCTGGGGCCAACGTCCTGACTTTC

V: TRBV6-5
D: -
J: TRBJ1-6
size: -
CDR3: CASSFTNNSPLHF
DNA: TGTGCCAGCTCCTTCACAAATAATTCACCCCTCCACTTT

V: TRBV7-8
D: -
J: TRBJ2-1
size: -
CDR3: CASSLEGMGAFNEQFF
DNA: TGTGCCAGCAGCTTAGAAGGGATGGGAGCCTTCAATGAGCAGTTCTTC

V: TRBV28
D: -
J: TRBJ1-6
size: once
CDR3: CASSSAGGGENSPLHF
DNA: TGTGCCAGCAGTTCCGCGGGCGGGGGTGAAAATTCACCCCTCCACTTT

V: TRBV13
D: -
J: TRBJ1-2
size: -
CDR3: CASSFQGSTYGYTF
DNA: TGTGCCAGCAGCTTCCAGGGATCTACCTATGGCTACACCTTC